This paragraph covers one T cell receptor (beta chain) sequence. The table lists this clone with a count of one. The antigen it binds to is not known. Within one base of it there is no much larger clone, and no base qualities were kept. The High Capacity cDNA Reverse Transcription Kit was used to reverse transcribe all of the isolated RNA, meaning that expressed TCRB transcripts were what got sequenced. Deep immunoSEQ sequencing was performed on naive, central memory and regulatory T cell samples, with an average of about 3.6 million total reads per sample. Sorted cells were lysed in RLT buffer and RNA was extracted with DNase-treated RNeasy Micro or Mini kits, depending on cell number. To prevent cross-contamination, every cell subset was processed on its own, while patient and healthy donor samples were processed together. TCRB sequences were amplified from cDNA with the immunoSEQ multiplex PCR, producing 87-bp fragments spanning the CDR3 region. The amplicons were sequenced using the Illumina HiSeq platform. From the authors' description of their analysis: PCR bias was corrected computationally using synthetic template baselines, and reads within Hamming distance 2 were collapsed, with unmergeable singletons discarded. Reads were aligned against IMGT to assign V, D and J genes, CDR3 length and insertions or deletions at six rearrangement sites. Within each subset, clonotype counts were normalized to sorted cell number, and only after that were true diversity and Gini coefficients computed with the tcR R package. The overlap coefficient, calculated on TCRB nucleotide sequences, was used to measure repertoire sharing. TCRdb retrieved this table from immuneACCESS and kept in-frame rearrangements only. Not all clones are present; in checked studies, unresolved V genes account for under half, and no reason is known for the remainder. D and trimming come from the DNA, and the V and J calls and clone size come from that table. The sample table lists 200,000 to 250,000 clones, approximately 11% of them with a count of one. The ten largest clones capture approximately 1.5% of the sample.

This specimen belongs to a study of beta chain features in type 1 diabetes (dated by TCRdb to the late 2010s). Concerning the study at large: Patients and healthy donors did not differ in mean age, gender distribution, total cell number or subset yield. A total of around 100 million sorted cells were examined across all samples, and RNA yield correlated strongly with the number of cells per subset. In the study, recently diagnosed type 1 diabetes patients and matched healthy donors were compared on the TCRB repertoires of their sorted circulating CD4+ T cell subsets. Whereas all 30 or so donors provided naive and central memory subsets, regulatory and stem cell-like memory subsets were isolated from just 8 patients and roughly eight healthy donors.

Each donor gave one peripheral blood draw, approximately 120 mL on average, collected into heparinised tubes. A BD FACSAria II was used to sort naive, central memory, regulatory and stem cell-like memory CD4+ T cells with a panel that included CD45RO, CCR7, CD25, CD127, CD95 and CD27. A purity above 95% was achieved for all sorted populations. PBMCs were separated immediately by Lymphoprep density gradient centrifugation and were stained directly, without being cultured. So that batch effects would be minimized, each experiment stained and sorted samples in pairs, pairing one healthy donor with one patient. The research as a whole found: Shorter templates might be favored by PCR, yet because patient and control samples were amplified and corrected together, any such skew would affect both groups equally. A moderate but significant shortening of TCRB CDR3 length was observed in type 1 diabetes patients in all four CD4+ subsets. The naive, central memory and regulatory TCRB repertoires appeared to resemble one another more closely among patients than among healthy donors. Because the HLA sub-analyses included only small numbers of individuals, any influence of HLA type on TCRB rearrangement was left unresolved. At VDJ recombination sites, type 1 diabetes patients had fewer insertions and more deleted nucleotides, which implies abnormalities in thymic rearrangement. Because cDNA rather than genomic DNA was sequenced, highly expressing activated cells could have been over-represented, although no difference in activation and CD3 levels was found between groups.

Via the germline V gene (reference sequence), CDR1 is GTSNPN and CDR2 SVGIG. Compared with germline, V lacks 2 bases and J lacks 4 bases; bases without a gene match: 5. The CDR3 spans 15 residues, from the cysteine through the phenylalanine. Only the CDR3 part of the read is kept: 45 bases, read in frame from the first base. The receptor was isolated from a man aged 18 to 29 in good health. Sequenced input: central memory CD4+ T cells from blood. The rearrangement combines TRBV30 with TRBJ2-3, with 11 bases aligning to TRBD2. The CDR3 here reads CAWSFLAGGSDTQYF. The DNA is as follows: TGTGCCTGGAGTTTTTTAGCGGGAGGGTCAGATACGCAGTATTTT.